This TCR beta chain was sequenced for a study of cytomegalovirus exposure and HLA in healthy donors. Study background: Early release data held about 92 million unique TCRs from HLA-typed donors.

Germline values: CDR1 KGHSH, CDR2 LQKENI. Trimming took 3 bases from V and 4 from J, leaving 17 bases between them. This CDR3 region has 16 residues. General study findings and limits: TCR beta chain V- and J-gene trimming was linked, in a later analysis, to a missense variant in DCLRE1C.

The PCR made use of 60 Vbeta and 13 Jbeta primers. This table comes from immunoSEQ multiplex PCR, and its TCRdb copy is limited to in-frame clones, with some not included. The sample shows about 160,000 clones, about 80% of them seen only once. Details on this clone: What it binds is not known.

The sample taken for sequencing was PBMCs. This chain connects TRBV18 to TRBJ2-3; D perhaps matches TRBD2 (5 bases). This TCR was recovered from a girl aged 10-17 years in good health and CMV-seropositive. The CDR3 loop reads CASSPYGGGTADTQYF. The CDR3 DNA follows: TGTGCCAGCTCACCTTATGGTGGAGGAACGGCAGATACGCAGTATTTT.